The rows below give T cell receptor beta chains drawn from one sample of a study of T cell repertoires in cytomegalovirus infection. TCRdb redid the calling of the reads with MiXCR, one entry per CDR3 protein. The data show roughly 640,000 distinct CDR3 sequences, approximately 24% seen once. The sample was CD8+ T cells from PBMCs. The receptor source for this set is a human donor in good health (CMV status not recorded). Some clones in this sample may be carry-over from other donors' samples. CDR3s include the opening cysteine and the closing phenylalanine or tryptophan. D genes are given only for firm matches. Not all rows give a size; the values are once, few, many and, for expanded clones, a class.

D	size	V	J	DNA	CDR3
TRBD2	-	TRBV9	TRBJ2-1	TGTGCCAGCAGCCCCGGGACTACCTACCATGAGCAGTTCTTC	CASSPGTTYHEQFF
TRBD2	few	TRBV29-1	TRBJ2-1	TGCAGCGTTGAAGGGGACCTACAGCGGGGGGACAATGAGCAGTTCTTC	CSVEGDLQRGDNEQFF
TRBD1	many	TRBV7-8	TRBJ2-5	TGTGCCAGCAGCTCTCCGGACAGGGGGCCAGAGACCCAGTACTTC	CASSSPDRGPETQYF
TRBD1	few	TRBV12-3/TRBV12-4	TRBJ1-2	TGTGCCAGCAGTCACGGGACAGGGGGAGATAACTATGGCTACACCTTC	CASSHGTGGDNYGYTF
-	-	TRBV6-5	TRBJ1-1	TGTGCCAGCAGTTACTCGGTGCCGCAGGGTGAATATGGCACTGAAGCTTTCTTT	CASSYSVPQGEYGTEAFF
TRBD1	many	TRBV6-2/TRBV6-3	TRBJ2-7	TGTGCCAGCAGTTATCGAGACAGGGTCAACGAGCAGTACTTC	CASSYRDRVNEQYF
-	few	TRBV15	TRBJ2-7	TGTGCCACCAGCAGAGATTCCGAGCAGTACTTC	CATSRDSEQYF
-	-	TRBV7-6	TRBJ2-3	TGTGCCGGCAGCTCACCGAGGCCTAGCACAGATACGCAGTATTTT	CAGSSPRPSTDTQYF
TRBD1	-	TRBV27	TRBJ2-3	TGTGCCAGCAGTTTACCCGGGACAGGGGAATCAGATACGCAGTATTTT	CASSLPGTGESDTQYF
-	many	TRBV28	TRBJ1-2	TGTGCCAGCAGCCAAGAGCGGGGGGGCATTAACTATGGCTACACCTTC	CASSQERGGINYGYTF
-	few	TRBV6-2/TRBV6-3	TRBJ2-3	TGTGCCAGCACTCCATTTAGGCGAACAGATACGCAGTATTTT	CASTPFRRTDTQYF
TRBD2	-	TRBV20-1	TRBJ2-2	TGCAGTGCTAGAGAGAGGGCAGCGGGGCTCACCGGGGAGCTGTTTTTT	CSARERAAGLTGELFF
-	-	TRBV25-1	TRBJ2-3	TGTGCCAGCAGTGATTTGGGGAACACAGATACGCAGTATTTT	CASSDLGNTDTQYF
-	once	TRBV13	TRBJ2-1	TGTGCCAGCAGCTTAGGCCGAACAGGCCTATACAATGAGCAGTTCTTC	CASSLGRTGLYNEQFF
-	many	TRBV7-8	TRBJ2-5	TGTGCCAGCAGCTTAGAAGGGACGGAATGGGAGACCCAGTACTTC	CASSLEGTEWETQYF
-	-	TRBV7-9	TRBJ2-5	TGTGCCAGCAGCTTAAACACCGGAAGGGAGACCCAGTACTTC	CASSLNTGRETQYF
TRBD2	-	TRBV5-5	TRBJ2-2	TGTGCCAGCAGCCCTACTAGCGGGGGGGCCGCAGCGAACACCGGGGAGCTGTTTTTT	CASSPTSGGAAANTGELFF
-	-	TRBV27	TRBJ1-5	TGTGCCAGCAGCAGGGGTTACGACAATCAGCCCCAGCATTTT	CASSRGYDNQPQHF
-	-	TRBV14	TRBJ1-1	TGTGCCAGCAGCCCGGACAGACCTATGAACACTGAAGCTTTCTTT	CASSPDRPMNTEAFF
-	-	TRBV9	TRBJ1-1	TGTGCCAGCAGCCCATCCCCTCAGGTTTACCTGAACACTGAAGCTTTCTTT	CASSPSPQVYLNTEAFF